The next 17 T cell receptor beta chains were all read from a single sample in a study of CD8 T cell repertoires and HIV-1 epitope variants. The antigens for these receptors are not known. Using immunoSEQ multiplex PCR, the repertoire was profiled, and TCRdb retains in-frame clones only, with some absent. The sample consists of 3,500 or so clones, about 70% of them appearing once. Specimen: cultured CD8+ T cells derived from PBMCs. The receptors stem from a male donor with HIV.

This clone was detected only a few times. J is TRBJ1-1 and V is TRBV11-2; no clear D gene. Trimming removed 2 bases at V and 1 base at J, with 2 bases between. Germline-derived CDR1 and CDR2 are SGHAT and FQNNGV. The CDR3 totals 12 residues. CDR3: CASSLWNTEAFF. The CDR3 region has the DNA TGTGCCAGCAGCTTATGGAACACTGAAGCTTTCTTT.

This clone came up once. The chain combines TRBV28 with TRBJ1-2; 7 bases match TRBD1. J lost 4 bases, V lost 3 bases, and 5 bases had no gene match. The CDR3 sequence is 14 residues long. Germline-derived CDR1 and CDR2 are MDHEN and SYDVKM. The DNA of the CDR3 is TGTGCCAGCAGTTTGGCCGGGACAGCCTATGGCTACACCTTC. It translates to CASSLAGTAYGYTF.

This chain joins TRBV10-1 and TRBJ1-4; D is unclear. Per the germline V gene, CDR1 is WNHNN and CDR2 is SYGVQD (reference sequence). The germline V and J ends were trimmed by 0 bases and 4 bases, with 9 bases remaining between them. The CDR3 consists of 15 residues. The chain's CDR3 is CASSESGTFNEKLFF. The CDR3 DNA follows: TGCGCCAGCAGTGAGTCGGGCACGTTTAATGAAAAACTGTTTTTT.

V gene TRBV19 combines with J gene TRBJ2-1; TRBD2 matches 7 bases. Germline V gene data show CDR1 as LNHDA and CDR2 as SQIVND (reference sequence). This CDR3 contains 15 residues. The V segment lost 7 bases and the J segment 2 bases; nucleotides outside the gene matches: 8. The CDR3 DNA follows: TGTGCCAGTACCATGGGGGGGAGTACCTACAATGAGCAGTTCTTC. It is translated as CASTMGGSTYNEQFF.

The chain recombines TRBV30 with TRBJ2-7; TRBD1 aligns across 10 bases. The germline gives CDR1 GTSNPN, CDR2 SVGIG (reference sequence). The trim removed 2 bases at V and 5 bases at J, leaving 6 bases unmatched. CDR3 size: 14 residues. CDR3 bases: TGTGCCTGGAGTACCGGGACAGGGGCGAACGAGCAGTACTTC. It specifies CAWSTGTGANEQYF. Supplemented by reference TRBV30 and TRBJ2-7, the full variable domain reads SQTIHQWPATLVQPVGSPLSLECTVEGTSNPNLYWYRQAAGRGLQLLFYSVGIGQISSEVPQNLSASRPQDRQFILSSKKLLLSDSGFYLCAWSTGTGANEQYFGPGTRLTVT.

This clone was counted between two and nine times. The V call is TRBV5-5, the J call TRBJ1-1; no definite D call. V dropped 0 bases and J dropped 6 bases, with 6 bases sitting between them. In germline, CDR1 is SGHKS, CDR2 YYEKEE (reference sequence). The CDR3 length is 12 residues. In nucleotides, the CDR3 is TGTGCCAGCAGCTTGGGGTACTCTGAAGCTTTCTTT. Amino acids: CASSLGYSEAFF. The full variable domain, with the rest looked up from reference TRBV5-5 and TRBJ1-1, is DAGVTQSPTHLIKTRGQQVTLRCSPISGHKSVSWYQQVLGQGPQFIFQYYEKEERGRGNFPDRFSARQFPNYSSELNVNALLLGDSALYLCASSLGYSEAFFGQGTRLTVV.

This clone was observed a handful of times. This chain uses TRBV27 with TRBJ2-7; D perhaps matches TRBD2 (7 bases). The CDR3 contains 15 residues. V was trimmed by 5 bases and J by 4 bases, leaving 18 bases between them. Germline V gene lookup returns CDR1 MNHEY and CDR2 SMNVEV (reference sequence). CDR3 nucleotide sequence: TGTGCCAGCAGTACCCGGGGAGGGGGGCGTTACGAGCAGTACTTC. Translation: CASSTRGGGRYEQYF.

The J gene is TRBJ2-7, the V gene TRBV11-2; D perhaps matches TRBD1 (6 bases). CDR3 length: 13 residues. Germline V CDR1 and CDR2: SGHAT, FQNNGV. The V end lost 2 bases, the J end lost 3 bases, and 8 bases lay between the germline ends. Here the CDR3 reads CASSLQQGYEQYF. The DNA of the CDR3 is TGTGCCAGCAGCTTACAACAGGGCTACGAGCAGTACTTC.

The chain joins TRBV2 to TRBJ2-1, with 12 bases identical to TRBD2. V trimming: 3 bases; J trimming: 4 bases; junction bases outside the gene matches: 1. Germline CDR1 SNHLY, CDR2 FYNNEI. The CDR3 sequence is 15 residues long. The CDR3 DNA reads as TGTGCCAGCAGTGAGGGACTAGCGGGTTACAATGAGCAGTTCTTC. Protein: CASSEGLAGYNEQFF. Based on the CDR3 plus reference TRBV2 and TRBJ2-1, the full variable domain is EPEVTQTPSHQVTQMGQEVILRCVPISNHLYFYWYRQILGQKVEFLVSFYNNEISEKSEIFDDQFSVERPDGSNFTLKIRSTKLEDSAMYFCASSEGLAGYNEQFFGPGTRLTVL.

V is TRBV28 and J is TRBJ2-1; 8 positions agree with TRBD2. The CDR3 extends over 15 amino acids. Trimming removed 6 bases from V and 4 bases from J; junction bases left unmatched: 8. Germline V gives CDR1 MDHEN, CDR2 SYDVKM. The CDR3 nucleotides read TGTGCCAGCAGACCTACGGGGGGGAATTACAATGAGCAGTTCTTC. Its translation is CASRPTGGNYNEQFF.

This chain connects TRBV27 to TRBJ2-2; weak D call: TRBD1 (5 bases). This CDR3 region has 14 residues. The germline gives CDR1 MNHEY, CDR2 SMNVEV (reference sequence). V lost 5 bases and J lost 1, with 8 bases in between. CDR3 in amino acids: CASSPGQNTGELFF. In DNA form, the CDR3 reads TGTGCCAGCAGTCCCGGACAGAACACCGGGGAGCTGTTTTTT.

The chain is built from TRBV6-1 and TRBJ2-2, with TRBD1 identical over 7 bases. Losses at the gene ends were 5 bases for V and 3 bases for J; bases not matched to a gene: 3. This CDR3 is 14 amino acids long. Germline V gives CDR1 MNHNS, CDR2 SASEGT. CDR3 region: CASSLGQHTGELFF. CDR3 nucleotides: TGTGCCAGCAGTCTGGGACAGCACACCGGGGAGCTGTTTTTT.

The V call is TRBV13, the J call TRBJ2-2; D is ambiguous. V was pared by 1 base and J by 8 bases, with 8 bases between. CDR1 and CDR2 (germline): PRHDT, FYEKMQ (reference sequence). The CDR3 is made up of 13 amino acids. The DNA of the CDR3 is TGTGCCAGCAGCTTAGCCACAAGGGGGGAGCTGTTTTTT. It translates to CASSLATRGELFF.

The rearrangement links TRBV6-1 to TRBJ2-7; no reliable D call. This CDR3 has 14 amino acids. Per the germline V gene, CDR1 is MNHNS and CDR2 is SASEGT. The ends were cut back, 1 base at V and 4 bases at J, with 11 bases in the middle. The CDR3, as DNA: TGTGCCAGCAGTGAAGAGGGCACTTTTTACGAGCAGTACTTC. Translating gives CASSEEGTFYEQYF.

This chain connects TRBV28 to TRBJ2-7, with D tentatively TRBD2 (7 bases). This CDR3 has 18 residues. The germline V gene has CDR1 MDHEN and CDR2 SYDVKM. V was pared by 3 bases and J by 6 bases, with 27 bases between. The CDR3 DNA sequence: TGTGCCAGCAGTTTCCGGCTAGCGGAAGGGGGTACTCCTATCGAGCAGTACTTC. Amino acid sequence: CASSFRLAEGGTPIEQYF.

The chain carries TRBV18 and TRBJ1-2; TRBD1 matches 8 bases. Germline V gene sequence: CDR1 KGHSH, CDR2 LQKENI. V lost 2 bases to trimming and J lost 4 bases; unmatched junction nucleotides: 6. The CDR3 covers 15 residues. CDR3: CASSPNPTGGYGYTF. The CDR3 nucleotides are TGTGCCAGCTCACCAAACCCCACAGGGGGCTATGGCTACACCTTC.

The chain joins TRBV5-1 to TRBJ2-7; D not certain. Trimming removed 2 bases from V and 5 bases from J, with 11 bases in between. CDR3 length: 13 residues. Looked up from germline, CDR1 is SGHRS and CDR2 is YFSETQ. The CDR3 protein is CASSFFGSDEQYF. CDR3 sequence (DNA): TGCGCCAGCAGCTTCTTTGGGTCCGACGAGCAGTACTTC.